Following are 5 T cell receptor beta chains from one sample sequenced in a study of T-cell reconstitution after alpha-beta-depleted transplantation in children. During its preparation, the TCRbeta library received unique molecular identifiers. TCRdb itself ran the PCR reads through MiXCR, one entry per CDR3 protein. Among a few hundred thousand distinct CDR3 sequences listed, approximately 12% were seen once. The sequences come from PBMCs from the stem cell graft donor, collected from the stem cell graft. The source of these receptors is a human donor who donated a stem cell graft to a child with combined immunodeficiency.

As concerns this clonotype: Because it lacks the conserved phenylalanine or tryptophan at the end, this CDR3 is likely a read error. This CDR3 reads CASSPASGGARLGTDTQYL. The CDR3, as DNA: TGTGCCAGCAGCCCCGCTAGCGGGGGGGCCAGGTTGGGCACAGATACGCAGTATTTA. This sequence joins TRBV11-2 and TRBJ2-3, with TRBD2 matching 12 bases. Trimming removed 5 bases from V and 1 base from J; junction bases left unmatched: 13. CDR3 size: 19 residues. Germline V gene sequence: CDR1 SGHAT, CDR2 FQNNGV.

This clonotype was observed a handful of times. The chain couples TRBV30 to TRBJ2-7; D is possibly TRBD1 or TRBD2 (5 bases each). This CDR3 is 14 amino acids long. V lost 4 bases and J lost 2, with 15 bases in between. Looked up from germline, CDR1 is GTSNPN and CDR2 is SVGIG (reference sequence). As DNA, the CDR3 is TGTGCCTGGAAACCCGCAGGGAGCCCCTACGAGCAGTACTTC. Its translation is CAWKPAGSPYEQYF.

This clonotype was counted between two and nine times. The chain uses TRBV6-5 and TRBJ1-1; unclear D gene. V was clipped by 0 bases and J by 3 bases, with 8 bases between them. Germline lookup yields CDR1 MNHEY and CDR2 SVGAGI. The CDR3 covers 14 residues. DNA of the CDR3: TGTGCCAGCAGTTACTCAGGTGGGGACACTGAAGCTTTCTTT. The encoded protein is CASSYSGGDTEAFF.

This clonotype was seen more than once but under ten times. CDR3 bases: TGTGCCATCAGTGAGCGGGGGGACGGCGGGCACAATGAGCAGTTCTTC. Translating gives CAISERGDGGHNEQFF. The rearrangement joins TRBV10-3 to TRBJ2-1; the match to TRBD2 covers 7 bases. V shed 2 bases and J 5 bases; nucleotides not matched to a gene: 9. CDR3 length: 16 amino acids. Germline assignment: CDR1 ENHRY and CDR2 SYGVKD.

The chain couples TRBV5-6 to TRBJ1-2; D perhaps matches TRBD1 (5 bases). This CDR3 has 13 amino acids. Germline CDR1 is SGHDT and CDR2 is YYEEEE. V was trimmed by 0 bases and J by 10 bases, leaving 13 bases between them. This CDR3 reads CASSLAATGDYTF. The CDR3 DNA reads TGTGCCAGCAGCTTGGCGGCGACGGGGGACTACACCTTC. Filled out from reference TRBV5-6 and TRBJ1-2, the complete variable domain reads DAGVTQSPTHLIKTRGQQVTLRCSPKSGHDTVSWYQQALGQGPQFIFQYYEEEERQRGNFPDRFSGHQFPNYSSELNVNALLLGDSALYLCASSLAATGDYTFGSGTRLTVV.